These T cell receptor beta chains were read from a single sample in a study of regulatory T cells in long-lasting Graves disease. MiXCR was run by TCRdb on the multiplex PCR reads, yielding one entry per CDR3 protein. The sample comprises 200,000 to 250,000 distinct CDR3 sequences, about 17% of which are singletons, and approximately 20% rests with the top ten. The specimen was peripheral blood mononuclear cells (PBMCs), collected at new diagnosis, from a patient treated with antithyroid drugs. The receptors come from a female donor with Graves disease. Both conserved end residues are part of each CDR3. Each record gives: V gene, D gene, clone size, J gene, CDR3 DNA, CDR3 protein. The D gene is left open where the match is weak. Clone size is not always given. Where it is, it says once, few, many or a class for expanded clones.

TRBV2	TRBD2	NA	TRBJ2-1	TGTGCCAGCAGTGAAATACTAGCGGGTGACAATGAGCAGTTCTTC	CASSEILAGDNEQFF
TRBV7-3	NA	many	TRBJ2-1	TGTGCCAGCAGCGACGGTCGGGACAATGAGCAGTTCTTC	CASSDGRDNEQFF
TRBV6-2/TRBV6-3	TRBD2	NA	TRBJ2-3	TGTGCCAGCAGACCAAGGACTAGCGGGACTAGCACAGATACGCAGTATTTT	CASRPRTSGTSTDTQYF
TRBV7-9	TRBD1	many	TRBJ2-1	TGTGCCAGCAGCCCGACGACAGGGTACAATGAGCAGTTCTTC	CASSPTTGYNEQFF
TRBV10-3	NA	many	TRBJ2-2	TGTGCCATCCAGCGTATGAGGAACACCGGGGAGCTGTTTTTT	CAIQRMRNTGELFF
TRBV6-1	NA	NA	TRBJ2-7	TGTGCCAGCTCTCGCCGGGACGGTTTCTCCTACGAGCAGTACTTC	CASSRRDGFSYEQYF
TRBV30	NA	NA	TRBJ1-1	TGTGCCTGGAGACCGCAGGGGCCCTCTGAAGCTTTCTTT	CAWRPQGPSEAFF
TRBV6-4	NA	NA	TRBJ2-7	TGTGCCAGCAGTGACTCAGGGGACTCCTACGAGCAGTACTTC	CASSDSGDSYEQYF
TRBV7-9	NA	many	TRBJ2-7	TGTGCCAGCAGCTCAGGGGACGCCAAGTCCTACGAGCAGTACTTC	CASSSGDAKSYEQYF
TRBV7-3	TRBD1	many	TRBJ1-2	TGTGCCAGCAGCCAGACAGGGGAAGGAGGCTACACCTTC	CASSQTGEGGYTF
TRBV3-1	NA	many	TRBJ2-3	TGTGCCAGCAAATACAGTAGCACAGATACGCAGTATTTT	CASKYSSTDTQYF
TRBV20-1	NA	few	TRBJ2-7	TGCAGTGCTAGCGGTCAGACCTACGAGCAGTACTTC	CSASGQTYEQYF
TRBV19	TRBD1	many	TRBJ2-2	TGTGCCAGTAGTATAGAGTCAGCAGGGGGGAACACCGGGGAGCTGTTTTTT	CASSIESAGGNTGELFF
TRBV12-5	TRBD2	many	TRBJ2-7	TGTGCTAGTGGTTTCGCGGGAGGGCCAGACGAGCAGTACTTC	CASGFAGGPDEQYF
TRBV6-4	NA	many	TRBJ1-1	TGTGCCAGCAGTTTGACTCAAAACACTGAAGCTTTCTTT	CASSLTQNTEAFF
TRBV7-2	TRBD2	NA	TRBJ2-7	TGTGCCAGCAGCCCGGCCAGCGGGAGGGACACCTACGAGCAGTACTTC	CASSPASGRDTYEQYF
TRBV5-5	TRBD2	NA	TRBJ2-3	TGTGCCAGCAGCTTACCTCAACTAGCGGGAGCCCGGGATACGCAGTATTTT	CASSLPQLAGARDTQYF
TRBV10-3	NA	many	TRBJ1-6	TGTGCCTCCCAGTACAACCGGGATGTCTATAATTCACCCCTCCACTTT	CASQYNRDVYNSPLHF
TRBV28	TRBD1	NA	TRBJ1-2	TGTGCCAGCAAACAGGGGCAGGGCTATGGCTACACCTTC	CASKQGQGYGYTF
TRBV5-1	NA	many	TRBJ2-2	TGCGCCAGCAGCTGGGGGAGCACCGGGGAGCTGTTTTTT	CASSWGSTGELFF
TRBV10-3	NA	many	TRBJ2-7	TGTGCCATCAGATCTGGGGGTCTAACTCTTCCCTACGAGCAGTACTTC	CAIRSGGLTLPYEQYF
TRBV15	NA	NA	TRBJ1-1	TGTGCCACCAGCAGAGGAGAGGGGGGCGCGGACACTGAAGCTTTCTTT	CATSRGEGGADTEAFF
TRBV6-1	TRBD2	many	TRBJ2-1	TGTGCCACCCAACCGGGACTAGCGGGAGGCCTACGAGTCAATGAGCAGTTCTTC	CATQPGLAGGLRVNEQFF
TRBV28	NA	NA	TRBJ1-4	TGTGCCAGCACCATGGGGGGCATAAGTAATGAAAAACTGTTTTTT	CASTMGGISNEKLFF
TRBV6-1	NA	many	TRBJ2-7	TGTGCCAGCAGTGGGGGGACCTACGAGCAGTACTTC	CASSGGTYEQYF
TRBV28	NA	many	TRBJ2-2	TGTGCCAGCAGTTCGACCGGGCCGGCCGGGGAGCTGTTTTTT	CASSSTGPAGELFF
TRBV20-1	NA	many	TRBJ2-3	TGCAGTGCTAGAGATCCGGAGGCTCATCCAAACACAGATACGCAGTATTTT	CSARDPEAHPNTDTQYF
TRBV28	NA	many	TRBJ2-2	TGTGCCAGCAGACCACCTAGGACAGAAGGGGAGCTGTTTTTT	CASRPPRTEGELFF
TRBV11-2	TRBD2	many	TRBJ2-1	TGTGCCAGCAGCCTAGCGGGAGGGCCTATCAATGAGCAGTTCTTC	CASSLAGGPINEQFF
TRBV28	TRBD1	NA	TRBJ1-2	TGTGCCAGCAGCGCCCCCGGGACAGGGGGCCACATCTTC	CASSAPGTGGHIF
TRBV6-2/TRBV6-3	NA	many	TRBJ1-4	TGTGCCAGCTCGCGAGACGATACCGAAAAACTGTTTTTT	CASSRDDTEKLFF
TRBV7-9	NA	few	TRBJ1-4	TGTGCCAGCAGCAGAGAGGCGGAAGAGGGTGATGAAAAACTGTTTTTT	CASSREAEEGDEKLFF
TRBV7-9	NA	NA	TRBJ2-4	TGTGCCAGCAGCTCACTCGAGGGAGGGGGGGTAAAAAACATTCAGTACTTC	CASSSLEGGGVKNIQYF
TRBV20-1	NA	many	TRBJ2-3	TGCAGTGCTAGAGCCCCTCTTGATTTGGCGCAGTATTTT	CSARAPLDLAQYF
TRBV2	NA	NA	TRBJ2-2	TGTGCCAGCATGGGGGTAGGCCCCAGTACCGGGGAGCTGTTTTTT	CASMGVGPSTGELFF
TRBV28	NA	many	TRBJ2-3	TGTGCCAGCAGCCCCATACCCAAGTTCCGCACAGATACGCAGTATTTT	CASSPIPKFRTDTQYF
TRBV6-2/TRBV6-3	TRBD1	NA	TRBJ2-1	TGTGCCAGCAGCATACCGGGACAGGGGTTCGACAATGAGCAGTTCTTC	CASSIPGQGFDNEQFF
TRBV29-1	NA	NA	TRBJ2-1	TGCAGCGTTGATCGGTACAGGGACAATGAGCAGTTCTTC	CSVDRYRDNEQFF
TRBV12-3/TRBV12-4	TRBD1	many	TRBJ2-2	TGTGCCAGCAGTTTCTCTGGACAGGGGTTCTCCGGGGAGCTGTTTTTT	CASSFSGQGFSGELFF
TRBV4-1	TRBD2	NA	TRBJ2-1	TGCGCCAGCAGCCCCCGACTAGCGGGAGGTTTCTACAATGAGCAGTTCTTC	CASSPRLAGGFYNEQFF
TRBV10-1	TRBD2	many	TRBJ2-3	TGCGCCAGCAGTAAAGGACTAGCGAGCACAGATACGCAGTATTTT	CASSKGLASTDTQYF
TRBV20-1	TRBD1	many	TRBJ1-3	TGCAGTGCTCTACAGGGGGGAGGAAACACCATATATTTT	CSALQGGGNTIYF
TRBV7-2	NA	many	TRBJ1-2	TGTGCCAGCAGCTTCTTGACGGGAGGCTACACCTTC	CASSFLTGGYTF
TRBV2	NA	many	TRBJ2-5	TGTGCCAGCAATTTTCAGATACAAGAGACCCAGTACTTC	CASNFQIQETQYF
TRBV24-1	NA	NA	TRBJ2-2	TGTGCCACCAGTGATTTTGACATCTTCACCGGGGAGCTGTTTTTT	CATSDFDIFTGELFF